The sequence of this T cell receptor beta chain was determined in a study of cytomegalovirus exposure and HLA in healthy donors (dated by TCRdb to the late 2010s). As for the study more broadly: A later analysis indicated that the roughly 120 validation repertoires were generated on the platform also employed for the roughly 730 repertoires of the first cohort. In addition to the first cohort of 666 subjects, a separate validation cohort of 120 different subjects was used. To predict cytomegalovirus infection status, the study combined high-throughput TCR immunosequencing, statistical association of individual TCRs with disease status, and machine learning. The study aimed to test whether cataloging public T cell receptors could reveal signatures of past pathogen exposure.

Separate from the approximately 700-subject first cohort, the validation cohort of 90 to 150 subjects was the group to which the donors belonged. Summary of the overall study and its limitations: A total of roughly 160 TCR beta chains were listed by the study as associated with cytomegalovirus. While some public TCRs were present in many individuals, most TCR sequences turned up only very rarely across donors. According to the authors, the approach could potentially be generalized to other disease states and immunological phenotypes. In both the original and validation cohorts, the classifier was reported to diagnose cytomegalovirus status with high specificity and sensitivity. A few of the identified cytomegalovirus-associated TCR beta chains were confirmed in vitro to be specific for cytomegalovirus antigens. Subsequent analysis determined that TCRs grouped into clusters in the first cohort also showed a tendency toward co-occurrence across the 120 or so validation repertoires, and about 94% of cluster scores exceeded 0. All 120 or so repertoires were used to score co-occurrence in the validation cohort in a later analysis, because that analysis had no HLA typing for the cohort.

Regarding this clone: It lacks a known antigen. No qualities accompany the bases; no much larger clone lies one base away.

The library was prepared using the immunoSEQ multiplex PCR assay. Under the source paper's analysis protocol: A statistical classification framework was built for diagnosing cytomegalovirus status from the catalog of TCR beta chain sequences. TCRdb's version of the immuneACCESS table is confined to in-frame rearrangements and falls short of the full clone set. An unresolved V gene accounts for under half of the shortfall where checked; the remainder is of unknown origin. V, J and clone size were drawn from that table, and D and trimming were deduced from the DNA. The sample table holds over 250,000 clones, of which 65% to 90% were seen once. The ten largest clones add up to around 1% of the sample. From the cysteine through the phenylalanine, the CDR3 covers 12 amino acids. CDR3 DNA only is kept here, 36 bases in frame from base 1. Via the germline V gene (reference sequence), CDR1 is GTSNPN and CDR2 SVGIG. V and J lose 3 bases and 5 bases, and a span of 10 bases separates them.

This TCR derives from a young woman in good health and CMV-seronegative. The sample consisted of PBMCs. Recombination linked TRBV30 to TRBJ1-2; no D gene is confidently identified. The DNA is as follows: TGTGCCTGGAGCCAGGACTTGTATGGCTACACCTTC. It encodes CAWSQDLYGYTF.